This T cell receptor beta chain came from a study of OX40 agonist ivuxolimab in advanced cancers. As for the study in general: People in dose escalation had one of these cancers: hepatocellular carcinoma, melanoma, renal cell or head and neck cancer.

The CDR3 runs 13 residues. Trimming stripped 4 bases from V and 2 bases from J, with 10 bases between. Germline CDR1 reads SGHRS; CDR2 reads YFSETQ. Study conclusions and caveats: Blood T cells, both CD4+ and CD8+, expanded clonally by week 6 at 0.1 to 3.0 mg/kg. Certain nonresponding patients likewise had low normalized T-cell clonal expansion. Averaging showed that CD8+ T cells had more expanded clones than CD4+ did.

Note on this clone: Its antigen is unidentified.

Here immunoSEQ multiplex PCR was the method, and the copy in TCRdb shows in-frame clones only, minus some. Of around 60,000 clones listed, about 89% are singletons. This TCR was recovered from an adult with an advanced solid tumor such as melanoma, head and neck, liver or kidney cancer. The V gene is TRBV5-1, the J gene TRBJ2-7; D tentatively reads TRBD1 or TRBD2 (5 bases each). The material sequenced was CD4+ or CD8+ T cells sorted from blood, taken in a trial of the OX40 agonist ivuxolimab. The DNA for the CDR3 is TGCGCCAGCAGCCAGGGACGGACCTACGAGCAGTACTTC. Translating it yields CASSQGRTYEQYF.